This T cell receptor (beta chain) was captured by sequencing in a study of identical twins (dated by TCRdb to about 2016). Describing the broader study: TCR alpha and beta repertoires from monozygotic twins, unrelated adults of various ages and cord blood were deep-sequenced to test whether fetal clonotypes persist. To rule out contamination, replicate twin experiments were performed at different times with different library preparation protocols.

Library prep was done by 5' RACE. Instrument used: Illumina HiSeq 2000. A universal primer binding site was introduced by template switching, and a unique molecular identifier was present in the final cDNA, enabling accurate counting of TCR cDNA molecules. First-strand cDNA for TCR alpha and beta chains was synthesized from specific primers in the conserved constant-segment region. To control for contamination, every cDNA library carried two barcodes: a SMART-Mk sample barcode plus Illumina barcodes. TruSeq adapter sequences, together with Illumina sample barcodes, were added in two successive PCR steps. The TCR alpha and beta cDNA libraries were sequenced on the Illumina HiSeq platform using custom primers. Turning to the authors' computational methods: Raw reads were processed with MiGEC to extract unique molecular identifiers, and MiXCR was used to determine CDR3 positions. Recombination models were inferred per individual with the repgenHMM and IGoR tools using an EM algorithm. The tcR package in R was used for shared clonotype analysis, with sharing normalized by the product of cloneset sizes. Out-of-frame nonproductive sequences were analyzed to study raw recombination free of thymic and clonal selection effects. TCRdb's own reprocessing of the public reads used fastp at Q25 and MiXCR and kept productive beta chains. Every entry covers one CDR3 protein and lists the most common genes and DNA from its rows. For this entry, the V and J calls and clone size follow TCRdb and not the study's own pipeline. Across this sample there are 400,000 to 500,000 distinct CDR3 sequences, with under 20% seen only once. The ten largest clonotypes hold 12% of the sample.

The paper as a whole reports these results and caveats: Abundant cord blood beta clonotypes carried fewer insertions; young adult naive repertoires showed a weaker similar trend, while memory repertoires showed none. Zero-insertion analyses could be partly confounded by invariant T cells such as MAIT and iNKT, though diverse VJ usage argued against such confounding for most clonotypes. Because the same donors could not be followed over many years, the conclusions depended on cross-sectional statistical analysis. Recombination models systematically underestimated out-of-frame TCR alpha sharing in monozygotic twins but agreed with sharing between unrelated individuals. Compared with coincidental sharing between unrelated individuals, out-of-frame TCR alpha sequences shared between twins showed an excess of sequences with low generation probability. In beta out-of-frame sequences, excess twin sharing was weaker, because having fewer shared sequences lowered the signal-to-noise ratio.

The table lists this clonotype with many counts. Its antigen is not yet known. Qualities for individual bases were not recorded, and no much larger clone is one base off. Counted from cysteine to phenylalanine, this CDR3 has 15 amino acids. The only DNA kept is the CDR3, 45 bases in frame from the first base. The trim is 0 bases for V and 0 bases for J, with a gap of 6 bases between the germline ends. In the germline V gene, CDR1 corresponds to SGHRS and CDR2 to YFSETQ. Every donor in the study was a healthy Caucasian. The study also sequenced three unrelated non-twin adults: a male aged 18 to 30, a male aged 50 to 60 and a female aged 50 to 60. Miltenyi CD45RO+ enrichment and human naive T-cell isolation kits were used to isolate memory (CD45RO+) and naive T cells from PBMC.

The chain links TRBV5-1 with TRBJ1-4; no D gene call is confident. Sequenced sample: naive T cells sorted from blood. This sample's cell subset or site label indicates: cells isolated with a human naive T-cell isolation kit. This sequence was found in a man aged 50-60 years in good health. The bases are TGCGCCAGCAGCTTGGGGGCAGCAACTAATGAAAAACTGTTTTTT. This codes for CASSLGAATNEKLFF. Where the CDR3 stops, the reference TRBV5-1 and TRBJ1-4 genes take over; the full variable domain is KAGVTQTPRYLIKTRGQQVTLSCSPISGHRSVSWYQQTPGQGLQFLFEYFSETQRNKGNFPGRFSGRQFSNSRSEMNVSTLELGDSALYLCASSLGAATNEKLFFGSGTQLSVL.